The rows below give T cell receptor beta chains drawn from one sample of a study of metastatic and nonmetastatic thyroid tumors. TCRdb re-called clones from the PCR reads using MiXCR. The repertoire has about 92,000 clones, 15% of them found once; the top ten carry 3.6%. Sequences were obtained from blood. Every receptor here comes from a female donor with papillary thyroid cancer or a benign thyroid nodule (not recorded which). Some clones in this sample may be carry-over from other donors' samples. Each CDR3 is given with its conserved first and last residue. D genes are given only for firm matches. Clone size appears in some rows only: once, few, many, or a class for an expanded clone.

j_gene | len | v_gene | d_gene | abundance | CDR3nt | CDR3aa
TRBJ1-2 | 14 | TRBV12-3/TRBV12-4 | NA | many | TGTGCCAGCACCCTACGGGAACCTAACTATGGCTACACCTTC | CASTLREPNYGYTF
TRBJ2-1 | 16 | TRBV6-1 | TRBD1 | few | TGTGCTAGCATTGAAGAATGGGACAGGGGGCTGAATGAGCAGTTCTTC | CASIEEWDRGLNEQFF
TRBJ2-7 | 13 | TRBV7-8 | NA | many | TGTGCCAGCAGCTTAAGGACAGACTACGAGCAGTACTTC | CASSLRTDYEQYF
TRBJ2-7 | 17 | TRBV4-1 | NA | many | TGCGCCAGCAGCCAAGATGAGGGGGGACAGTCCTCCTACGAGCAGTACTTC | CASSQDEGGQSSYEQYF
TRBJ2-2 | 15 | TRBV5-4 | NA | few | TGTGCCAGCAGCCTCGGGGCCGAGAACACCGGGGAGCTGTTTTTT | CASSLGAENTGELFF
TRBJ1-5 | 12 | TRBV2 | NA | many | TGTGCCAGCACAGGGGTGAGTCAGCCCCAGCATTTT | CASTGVSQPQHF
TRBJ2-5 | 14 | TRBV19 | TRBD2 | many | TGTGCCAGTAGTATGCGGGGGGAGCTGGAGACCCAGTACTTC | CASSMRGELETQYF
TRBJ2-5 | 14 | TRBV7-3 | NA | many | TGTGCCAGCAGCACATCAGGGGAACAAGAGACCCAGTACTTC | CASSTSGEQETQYF
TRBJ2-5 | 16 | TRBV6-2/TRBV6-3 | TRBD1 | few | TGTGCCATTAGTTACTCGAGGGGACAGACCCAAGAGACCCAGTACTTC | CAISYSRGQTQETQYF
TRBJ1-5 | 13 | TRBV19 | TRBD1 | few | TGTTCCATTAGTGACAGGGAGGTGCAGCCCCAGCATTTT | CSISDREVQPQHF
TRBJ2-3 | 12 | TRBV30 | TRBD2 | many | TGTGCCTGGGGCGCGGGGGGGCCTACGCAGTATTTT | CAWGAGGPTQYF
TRBJ2-7 | 17 | TRBV4-1 | TRBD2 | many | TGCGCCAGCAGCCAAACCCCAGGACTAGCGGGGGCCTACGAGCAGTACTTC | CASSQTPGLAGAYEQYF
TRBJ1-1 | 14 | TRBV9 | NA | few | TGTGCCAGCAGCGTAGGAGGAGTTAGGACTGAAGCTTTCTTT | CASSVGGVRTEAFF
TRBJ2-7 | 13 | TRBV7-2 | NA | many | TGTGCCAGCAGCTTCGAAAGTAGCCACGAGCAGTACTTC | CASSFESSHEQYF
TRBJ2-4 | 12 | TRBV20-1 | NA | NA | TGCAGTGCTACTTATGGGGAAAACATTCAGTACTTC | CSATYGENIQYF
TRBJ2-3 | 13 | TRBV27 | NA | many | TGTGCCAGCAGTTTAAGGGTGGAAGATACGCAGTATTTT | CASSLRVEDTQYF
TRBJ1-5 | 15 | TRBV6-6 | NA | many | TGTGCCAGCAGTTACTCGGGCAGGGAGGGTCAGCCCCAGCATTTT | CASSYSGREGQPQHF
TRBJ1-1 | 13 | TRBV20-1 | NA | many | TGCAGTGCTAGAGCCAGGGGCAACACTGAAGCTTTCTTT | CSARARGNTEAFF
TRBJ1-6 | 16 | TRBV5-5 | TRBD1 | many | TGTGCCAGCAGCTTCTATCCCAGGGGGTTGAATTCACCCCTCCACTTT | CASSFYPRGLNSPLHF
TRBJ1-4 | 14 | TRBV7-2 | TRBD1 | many | TGTGCCAGCAGCTCGGACAGGGGGGGAGAAAAACTGTTTTTT | CASSSDRGGEKLFF
TRBJ2-1 | 16 | TRBV5-1 | TRBD2 | many | TGCGCCAGCAACGAACTAGCGGGGGCCATTGAGGATGAGCAGTTCTTC | CASNELAGAIEDEQFF
TRBJ1-2 | 15 | TRBV15 | NA | many | TGTGCCACCAGCCCCGGGACATCTCCTAACTATGGCTACACCTTC | CATSPGTSPNYGYTF
TRBJ1-4 | 15 | TRBV28 | TRBD1 | few | TGTGCCAGCAGGCCTACCGGGACAGGGGTTGAAAAACTGTTTTTT | CASRPTGTGVEKLFF
TRBJ1-2 | 13 | TRBV25-1 | NA | many | TGTGCCAGCAGTGAGGGTCTCCTCTATGGCTACACCTTC | CASSEGLLYGYTF
TRBJ2-7 | 12 | TRBV12-3/TRBV12-4 | NA | medium-sized | TGTGCCAGTGGGTTATGGGGCTACGAGCAGTACTTC | CASGLWGYEQYF
TRBJ1-1 | 14 | TRBV6-1 | NA | NA | TGTGCCGGCAAGGGTACGGGTGGAGACCCTGAAGCTTTCTTT | CAGKGTGGDPEAFF
TRBJ1-5 | 16 | TRBV6-1 | NA | NA | TGTGCCAGCAGTGAAGTCGTAGGTTCGGTCAATCAGCCCCAGCATTTT | CASSEVVGSVNQPQHF
TRBJ2-5 | 15 | TRBV7-9 | NA | many | TGTGCCAGCAGCTTAGGCGTTGGCGGTTGGGAGACCCAGTACTTC | CASSLGVGGWETQYF
TRBJ1-4 | 14 | TRBV7-9 | NA | many | TGTGCCGGCAGCTTCGACAGTAGCGGTGAAAAACTGTTTTTT | CAGSFDSSGEKLFF
TRBJ2-3 | 16 | TRBV19 | TRBD2 | NA | TGTGCCAGTATGCGGGAGGTAACGTCCGGGGACTATACGCAGTATTTT | CASMREVTSGDYTQYF
TRBJ2-5 | 14 | TRBV20-1 | NA | NA | TGCAGTGCTAGAGAGCCAGGGTCCCAAGAGACCCAGTACTTC | CSAREPGSQETQYF
TRBJ2-3 | 14 | TRBV28 | NA | many | TGTGCCAGCGCCCGGACCGACTACACAGATACGCAGTATTTT | CASARTDYTDTQYF
TRBJ1-2 | 14 | TRBV28 | NA | NA | TGTGCCAGCAGTTTTAGTGACATCCGCTATGGCTACACCTTC | CASSFSDIRYGYTF
TRBJ1-1 | 15 | TRBV20-1 | NA | NA | TGCAGTGCTAGAGATGGAGGGGCGGGTGGCACTGAAGCTTTCTTT | CSARDGGAGGTEAFF
TRBJ1-4 | 14 | TRBV30 | NA | many | TGTGCCTGGAGGTCGGCTACAACTAATGAAAAACTGTTTTTT | CAWRSATTNEKLFF
TRBJ1-5 | 14 | TRBV6-2/TRBV6-3 | NA | NA | TGTGCCAGCAGTTTGACGAACCAGTATCAGTCCCATCATTTT | CASSLTNQYQSHHF
TRBJ1-3 | 15 | TRBV5-1 | TRBD1 | many | TGCGCCAGCGGACAGGGTGTCAACTCTGGAAACACCATATATTTT | CASGQGVNSGNTIYF
TRBJ2-2 | 13 | TRBV6-4 | NA | few | TGTGCCAGCGGCGAGATAAACACCGGGGAGCTGTTTTTT | CASGEINTGELFF
TRBJ1-2 | 15 | TRBV6-5 | NA | few | TGTGCCAGCATTTACTCGAGGCTGGGAGTGTATGGCTACACCTTC | CASIYSRLGVYGYTF
TRBJ2-2 | 18 | TRBV20-1 | TRBD2 | many | TGCAGTGTCCCCTGGAGCCCTAGCGGGGGCCTGAACACCGGGGAGCTGTTTTTT | CSVPWSPSGGLNTGELFF
TRBJ2-4 | 14 | TRBV5-1 | NA | many | TGCGCCAGCAGCTTGGGACTAGGAGGAAACATTCAGTACTTC | CASSLGLGGNIQYF
TRBJ1-5 | 13 | TRBV28 | NA | many | TGTGCCAGCAGTTCTTACAGGCATCAGCCCCAGCATTTT | CASSSYRHQPQHF
TRBJ1-5 | 13 | TRBV27 | NA | NA | TGTGCCAGCAGCTTGGACAGCTTACAGCCCCAGCATTTT | CASSLDSLQPQHF
TRBJ2-1 | 14 | TRBV11-2 | TRBD1 | many | TGTGCCAGCAGCGAAGGGACAGGGATCGATGAGCAGTTCTTC | CASSEGTGIDEQFF
TRBJ2-5 | 14 | TRBV4-1 | NA | NA | TGCGCCAGCAGCCAAGTCGGGACGAAGGAGACCCAGTACTTC | CASSQVGTKETQYF